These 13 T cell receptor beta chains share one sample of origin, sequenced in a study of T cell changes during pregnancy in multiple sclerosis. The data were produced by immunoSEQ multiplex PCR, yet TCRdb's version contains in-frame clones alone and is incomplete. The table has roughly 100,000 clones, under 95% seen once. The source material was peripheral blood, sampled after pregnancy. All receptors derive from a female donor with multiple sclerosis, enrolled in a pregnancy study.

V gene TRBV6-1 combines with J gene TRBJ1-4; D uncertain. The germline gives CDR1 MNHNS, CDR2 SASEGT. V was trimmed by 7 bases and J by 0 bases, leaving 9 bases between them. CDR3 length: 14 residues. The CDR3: CASTSVATNEKLFF. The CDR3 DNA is TGTGCCAGCACCTCGGTAGCAACTAATGAAAAACTGTTTTTT.

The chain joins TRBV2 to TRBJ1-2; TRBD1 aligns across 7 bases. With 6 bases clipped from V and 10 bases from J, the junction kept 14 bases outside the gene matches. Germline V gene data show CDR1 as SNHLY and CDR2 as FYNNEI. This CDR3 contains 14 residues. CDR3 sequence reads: CASSHTGPQGDYTF. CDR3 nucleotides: TGTGCCAGCAGCCATACGGGGCCTCAGGGGGACTACACCTTC.

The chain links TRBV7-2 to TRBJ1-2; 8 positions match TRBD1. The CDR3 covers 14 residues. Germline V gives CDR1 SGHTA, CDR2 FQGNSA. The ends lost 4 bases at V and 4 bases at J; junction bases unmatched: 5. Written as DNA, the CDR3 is TGTGCCAGCAGCTCGTGGACAGGGACCTATGGCTACACCTTC. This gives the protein CASSSWTGTYGYTF.

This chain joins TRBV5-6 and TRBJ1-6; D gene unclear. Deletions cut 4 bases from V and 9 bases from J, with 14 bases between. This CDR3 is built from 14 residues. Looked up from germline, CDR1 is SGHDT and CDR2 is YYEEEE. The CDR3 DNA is TGTGCCAGCAGCCCGGAGGGAGACTCTTCACCCCTCCACTTT. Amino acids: CASSPEGDSSPLHF.

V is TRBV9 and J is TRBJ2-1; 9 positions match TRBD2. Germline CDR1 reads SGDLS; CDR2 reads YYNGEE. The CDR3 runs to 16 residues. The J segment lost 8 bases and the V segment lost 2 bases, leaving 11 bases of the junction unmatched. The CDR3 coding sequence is TGTGCCAGCAGCGTGGCGAAGGCGGGGGGGTTGGATGAGCAGTTCTTC. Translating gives CASSVAKAGGLDEQFF.

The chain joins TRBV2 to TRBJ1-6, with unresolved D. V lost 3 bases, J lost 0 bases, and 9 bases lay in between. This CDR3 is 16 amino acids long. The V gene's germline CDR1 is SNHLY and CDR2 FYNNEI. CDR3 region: CASSEGVSSYNSPLHF. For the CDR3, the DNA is TGTGCCAGCAGTGAGGGAGTGAGCTCCTATAATTCACCCCTCCACTTT.

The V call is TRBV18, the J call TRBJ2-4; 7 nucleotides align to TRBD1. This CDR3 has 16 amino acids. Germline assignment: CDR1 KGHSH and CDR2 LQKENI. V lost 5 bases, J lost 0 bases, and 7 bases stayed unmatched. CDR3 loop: CASSSITGAAKNIQYF. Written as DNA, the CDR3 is TGTGCCAGCTCATCTATAACAGGGGCAGCCAAAAACATTCAGTACTTC.

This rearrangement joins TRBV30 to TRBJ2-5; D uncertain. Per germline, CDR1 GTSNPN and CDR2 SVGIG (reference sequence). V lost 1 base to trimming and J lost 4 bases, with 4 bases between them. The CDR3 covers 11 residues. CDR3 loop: CAWSALETQYF. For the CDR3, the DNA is TGTGCCTGGAGTGCCCTAGAGACCCAGTACTTC. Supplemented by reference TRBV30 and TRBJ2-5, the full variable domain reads SQTIHQWPATLVQPVGSPLSLECTVEGTSNPNLYWYRQAAGRGLQLLFYSVGIGQISSEVPQNLSASRPQDRQFILSSKKLLLSDSGFYLCAWSALETQYFGPGTRLLVL.

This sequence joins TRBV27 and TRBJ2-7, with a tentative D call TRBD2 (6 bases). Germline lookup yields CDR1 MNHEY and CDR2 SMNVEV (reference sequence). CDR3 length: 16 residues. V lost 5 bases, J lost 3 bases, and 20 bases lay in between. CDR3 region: CASSLSHRREDYEQYF. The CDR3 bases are TGTGCCAGCAGTCTGTCCCATCGCAGGGAGGACTACGAGCAGTACTTC.

The CDR3 sequence: CASSPSRFRGRSTEAFF. DNA for the CDR3: TGTGCCAGCAGCCCATCACGTTTCCGGGGTAGGAGCACTGAAGCTTTCTTT. V usage is TRBV11-1 and J usage is TRBJ1-1; no definite D call. Deletions cut 5 bases from V and 4 bases from J, with 23 bases between. Germline V gene data show CDR1 as SGHAT and CDR2 as FQDESV (reference sequence). The CDR3 runs to 17 residues.

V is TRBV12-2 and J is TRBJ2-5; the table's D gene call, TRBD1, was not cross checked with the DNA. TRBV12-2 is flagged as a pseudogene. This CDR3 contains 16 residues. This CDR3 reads CASRLVRGMFRETQYF. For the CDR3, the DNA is TGTGCAAGTCGCTTAGTAAGGGGGATGTTCCGGGAGACCCAGTACTTC.

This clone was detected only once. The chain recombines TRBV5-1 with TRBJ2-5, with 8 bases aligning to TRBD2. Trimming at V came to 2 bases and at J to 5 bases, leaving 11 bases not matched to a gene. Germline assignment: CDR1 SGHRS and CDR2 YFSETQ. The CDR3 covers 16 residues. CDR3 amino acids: CASSFDGRAALETQYF. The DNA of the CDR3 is TGCGCCAGCAGCTTTGACGGGAGGGCCGCATTGGAGACCCAGTACTTC. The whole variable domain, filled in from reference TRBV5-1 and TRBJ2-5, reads KAGVTQTPRYLIKTRGQQVTLSCSPISGHRSVSWYQQTPGQGLQFLFEYFSETQRNKGNFPGRFSGRQFSNSRSEMNVSTLELGDSALYLCASSFDGRAALETQYFGPGTRLLVL.

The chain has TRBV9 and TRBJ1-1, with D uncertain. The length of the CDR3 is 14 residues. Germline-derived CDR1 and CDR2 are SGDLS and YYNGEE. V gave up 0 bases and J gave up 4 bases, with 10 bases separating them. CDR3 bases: TGTGCCAGCAGCGTAGTCGGGGAGAGCACTGAAGCTTTCTTT. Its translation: CASSVVGESTEAFF.